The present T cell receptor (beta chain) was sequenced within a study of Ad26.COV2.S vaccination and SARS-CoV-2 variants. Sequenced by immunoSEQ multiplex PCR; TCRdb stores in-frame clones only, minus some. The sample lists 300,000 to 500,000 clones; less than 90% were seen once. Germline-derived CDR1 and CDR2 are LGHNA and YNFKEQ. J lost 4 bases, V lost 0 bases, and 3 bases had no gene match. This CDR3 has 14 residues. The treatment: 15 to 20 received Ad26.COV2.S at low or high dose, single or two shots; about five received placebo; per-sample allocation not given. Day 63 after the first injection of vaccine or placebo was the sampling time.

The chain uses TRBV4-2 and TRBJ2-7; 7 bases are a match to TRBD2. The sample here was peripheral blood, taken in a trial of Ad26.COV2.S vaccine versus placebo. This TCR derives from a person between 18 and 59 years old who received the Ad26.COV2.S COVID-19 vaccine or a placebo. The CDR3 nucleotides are TGTGCCAGCAGCCAAGACTCGCGGGAGTACGAGCAGTACTTC. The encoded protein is CASSQDSREYEQYF.